These T cell receptor beta chains were read from a single sample in a study of blood T cell repertoires in COVID-19. Measured with immunoSEQ multiplex PCR; TCRdb has only the in-frame clones, and not every one. The sample shows some 500,000 clones, approximately 87% of them seen only once. The material sequenced was PBMCs or T cells enriched from blood (not recorded which). Every receptor here comes from a middle-aged woman who had recovered from COVID-19. Both conserved end residues are part of each CDR3. A D gene is named only where the DNA matches it firmly. Expanded clones are given a class, and other clones once, few, many or no size at all.

D,size,V,J,DNA,CDR3
TRBD2,NA,TRBV5-1,TRBJ2-7,TGCGCCAGCAGCCCGGGCCCAACAAGCCTAGCGGGAGGGCCCTACGAGCAGTACTTC,CASSPGPTSLAGGPYEQYF
TRBD1,NA,TRBV6-5,TRBJ2-1,TGTGCCAGCAGTTCCCAGGGGGCGGCATACAATGAGCAGTTCTTC,CASSSQGAAYNEQFF
NA,NA,TRBV5-1,TRBJ1-1,TGCGCCAGCAGCCCTATGCCCGGCCTGGGGGGGTCCACTGAAGCTTTCTTT,CASSPMPGLGGSTEAFF
TRBD1,NA,TRBV7-8,TRBJ2-4,TGTGCCAGCAGCTTAGCGCTCCCCTCCCCAGGGGGATTGATGCGCGACATTCAGTACTTC,CASSLALPSPGGLMRDIQYF
TRBD1,NA,TRBV7-8,TRBJ1-2,TGTGCCAGCAGCCTCTATGACAGGGTCGGTGGCTACACCTTC,CASSLYDRVGGYTF
TRBD2,once,TRBV5-1,TRBJ2-7,TGCGCCAGCGCCCTGCTAGCGGGAGTTATAAGCTCCTACGAGCAGTACTTC,CASALLAGVISSYEQYF
NA,NA,TRBV9,TRBJ2-1,TGTGCCAGCAGCGCACCCGGGCAGGGGCGTTACAATGAGCAGTTCTTC,CASSAPGQGRYNEQFF
TRBD1,NA,TRBV29-1,TRBJ1-2,TGCAGCGTGGGGGACAGTCTCTATGGCTACACCTTC,CSVGDSLYGYTF
NA,NA,TRBV11-3,TRBJ2-7,TGTGCCAGCAGCTCCGGGACTCCCTTGGGGGAGCAGTACTTC,CASSSGTPLGEQYF
TRBD1,few,TRBV6-2/TRBV6-3,TRBJ2-2,TGTGCCAGCAGTTACCTCATACGCTACAGGGGGGACACCGGGGAGCTGTTTTTT,CASSYLIRYRGDTGELFF
NA,NA,TRBV6-2/TRBV6-3,TRBJ2-7,TGTGCCAGCAGTTACGGAGGGGCCTCCTCGCGAGAGCAGTACTTC,CASSYGGASSREQYF
TRBD2,NA,TRBV30,TRBJ2-1,TGTGCCTGGAGTGGGGGACTAGCTCCCCAGTTCTTC,CAWSGGLAPQFF
NA,NA,TRBV5-1,TRBJ2-3,TGCGCCAGCAGCTTCGACAGATCTGCGCAGTATTTT,CASSFDRSAQYF
NA,NA,TRBV6-1,TRBJ2-7,TGTGCCAGCAGTGAAACTACAAGGGGCGGGACCTCCTACGAGCAGTACTTC,CASSETTRGGTSYEQYF
NA,NA,TRBV10-3,TRBJ2-2,TGTGCCATCACTGCGGGACCCAACACCGGGGAGCTGTTTTTT,CAITAGPNTGELFF
NA,NA,TRBV4-1,TRBJ1-5,TGCGCCAGCAGCCAAGAGGAGACAGAACTTAGCAATCAGCCCCAGCATTTT,CASSQEETELSNQPQHF
NA,NA,TRBV7-9,TRBJ2-5,TGTGCCAGCAGCCCCCTCGCCTTCGACGGGTCTAAGACCCAGTACTTC,CASSPLAFDGSKTQYF
TRBD2,NA,TRBV14,TRBJ2-1,TGTGCCAGCAGCCAAGGCATACGGCGGGGGGTATCCTACAATGAGCAGTTCTTC,CASSQGIRRGVSYNEQFF
NA,once,TRBV7-9,TRBJ2-7,TGTGCCAGCAGCTTCAATCCGGGGGTGGCCTACGAGCAGTACTTC,CASSFNPGVAYEQYF
NA,NA,TRBV15,TRBJ2-1,TGTGCCACCAGCAGAGATGGGCCAAGGGGCTCTCTACTCTTC,CATSRDGPRGSLLF
NA,NA,TRBV2,TRBJ1-5,TGTGCCAGCAGTGACAGGGTGCCGAATCAGCCCCAGCATTTT,CASSDRVPNQPQHF